This T cell receptor beta chain came from a study of blood T cell repertoires in COVID-19. Overall study context: Samples came from the United States, Italy and Spain, spanning acute and convalescent COVID-19. Sources were T cells, B-cell-depleted T cells, or PBMCs; the material itself was cDNA or gDNA.

CDR1 is LNHNV, CDR2 YYDKDF, per germline (reference sequence). This CDR3 region has 16 residues. V dropped 1 base and J dropped 4; count of bases not matched to a gene: 4. TCRdb's copy holds only in-frame clones and misses some; the assay was immunoSEQ multiplex PCR. This sample has 250,000 to 400,000 clones, with approximately 88% found just once. The V call is TRBV15, the J call TRBJ1-6; 7 nucleotides agree with TRBD1. Sequences were obtained from peripheral blood. This sequence originates from a woman aged 30 to 39 with COVID-19, enrolled during active disease. CDR3 DNA: TGTGCCACCAGCAGAGTGCCGGGACAGTATAATTCACCCCTCCACTTT. Residues: CATSRVPGQYNSPLHF. The complete variable domain, with remaining parts taken from reference TRBV15 and TRBJ1-6, reads DAMVIQNPRYQVTQFGKPVTLSCSQTLNHNVMYWYQQKSSQAPKLLFHYYDKDFNNEADTPDNFQSRRPNTSFCFLDIRSPGLGDTAMYLCATSRVPGQYNSPLHFGNGTRLTVT.